A selection of T cell receptor beta chains follows, all from one sample in a study of tumor-infiltrating lymphocytes in primary liver carcinoma. TCRdb redid the calling of the multiplex PCR reads with MiXCR, one entry per CDR3 protein. This sample has fewer than 150,000 distinct CDR3 sequences, with around two thirds found just once. The sample was liver tumor tissue from sampling region 1. The origin of the receptors is a woman aged 55-75 years with primary liver carcinoma and hepatitis B virus infection. Both conserved end residues are part of each CDR3. A D gene is named only where the DNA matches it firmly.

d_call j_call v_call cdr3_aa
TRBD1 TRBJ1-1 TRBV11-2 CASSPGQGKREAFF
. TRBJ2-7 TRBV6-2/TRBV6-3 CASGKGSSYEQYF
. TRBJ2-1 TRBV5-4 CASSLSSEQFF
TRBD2 TRBJ2-3 TRBV5-6 CASSSSAGADTQYF
. TRBJ2-1 TRBV11-2 CASSLAPSAYSEQFF
TRBD2 TRBJ2-1 TRBV7-9 CASCLKRGGSGSIVNEQFF
. TRBJ2-2 TRBV7-8 CVSSLTSRRSTNTGELFF
. TRBJ2-2 TRBV11-1 CASSARPFLVNTWELFF
. TRBJ2-7 TRBV11-1 CASSPRDMGYEQYF
. TRBJ2-2 TRBV29-1 CSGHSGTGELFF
TRBD1 TRBJ2-5 TRBV5-4 CASSPGTAQETQYF
TRBD1 TRBJ2-1 TRBV4-1 CASSQDGTGAPYIEQFF
. TRBJ2-2 TRBV11-2 CASSLWPSVAGELFF
. TRBJ2-7 TRBV30 CAWSRTTVGYDQYF
. TRBJ2-3 TRBV11-2 CARSSTAQNTDTQYF
. TRBJ2-1 TRBV13 CASSGARGEQFF
. TRBJ1-4 TRBV4-1 CASSQEEGRGDRQEKLFF
. TRBJ2-5 TRBV29-1 CSVYSGFQETQYF
. TRBJ1-2 TRBV28 CASSLNSPGKGKGYTF
TRBD2 TRBJ2-2 TRBV29-1 CSGRAGTRDTRELFF
. TRBJ2-3 TRBV11-2 CASSLVCASTDTRYF
. TRBJ1-1 TRBV6-6 CVSIRGGVDTEASF
. TRBJ2-6 TRBV4-1 CASSQKWGGQGSGANVLTF
. TRBJ2-3 TRBV18 CASSPRRPGGRDTTSTDTQYF
TRBD1 TRBJ1-1 TRBV5-6 CASSLTGGTEAFF
TRBD2 TRBJ2-3 TRBV11-2 CASSLGAGSGDTQYF
. TRBJ1-6 TRBV7-8 CASSLGQALGYSSLHF
. TRBJ2-2 TRBV5-1 CASRLAPPTGELFF
TRBD1 TRBJ2-3 TRBV12-5 CASGSDRGTDTQYF
. TRBJ1-4 TRBV5-6 CASSLGTTNEKLFF
. TRBJ2-2 TRBV11-1 CASQGEGTGELLF
. TRBJ1-4 TRBV30 CDRSLGGLGEKLFF
. TRBJ1-1 TRBV13 CASSPLPGTEDFF
. TRBJ2-1 TRBV29-1 CSVEDQGRRTNNGQFF
. TRBJ1-2 TRBV20-1 CSAKRDRLNYGYTF
TRBD2 TRBJ2-3 TRBV7-9 CASLLAGGSTDTQYF
. TRBJ1-2 TRBV12-3/TRBV12-4 CASNLGGRVYTF
. TRBJ2-3 TRBV29-1 CSVKFSPGGDTQYF
. TRBJ2-1 TRBV20-1 CSARDLTASQGSYNEQFF
. TRBJ2-7 TRBV29-1 CSVVFRAGYEQYF
TRBD1 TRBJ1-5 TRBV19 CASSPLPRQGASQPQHF
. TRBJ1-2 TRBV29-1 CSVERQVNYGYTF
TRBD2 TRBJ2-3 TRBV5-1 CASSWTSGGPADTQYF
. TRBJ1-1 TRBV4-1 CASSRAGWGASQMNTEAFF
. TRBJ2-7 TRBV7-3 CVSSLTTGTEQYF
TRBD1 TRBJ2-3 TRBV11-1 CASSSGQAGTDTQYF
TRBD1 TRBJ2-5 TRBV29-1 CSVEGQTGSIETQYF
. TRBJ1-1 TRBV20-1 CSARDLRQGGNTEAFF
. TRBJ1-3 TRBV4-2 CASSQDFSVVTIYF
. TRBJ2-7 TRBV14 CASSPDSISYEQYF